The 27 T cell receptor beta chains below all came from one sample that was sequenced in a study of blood T cell repertoires in COVID-19. Here immunoSEQ multiplex PCR was the method, and the copy in TCRdb shows in-frame clones only, minus some. In the table there are tens of thousands of clones, approximately 83% of which are singletons. Sequencing used peripheral blood. These receptor sequences come from a man younger than 45 with COVID-19, enrolled during active disease.

This clone has more than one count but fewer than ten. The rearrangement joins TRBV5-1 to TRBJ2-5; TRBD1 is a possible D gene (6 bases). V lost 0 bases and J 3 bases, leaving 12 bases between the germline ends. Germline values: CDR1 SGHRS, CDR2 YFSETQ. CDR3 length equals 15 residues. In nucleotides, the CDR3 is TGCGCCAGCAGCTTGGTGGCAGGGGCGAAAGAGACCCAGTACTTC. Amino acids: CASSLVAGAKETQYF.

The chain combines TRBV6-2 or TRBV6-3 with TRBJ1-1; 11 bases are shared with TRBD1. Looked up from germline, CDR1 is MNHEY and CDR2 is SVGEGT. Trimming removed 0 bases from V and 6 bases from J; junction bases left unmatched: 3. The CDR3 length is 15 residues. The CDR3 loop is CASSYSGQGASEAFF. CDR3 nucleotides: TGTGCCAGCAGTTACTCAGGACAGGGGGCATCTGAAGCTTTCTTT.

The rearrangement joins TRBV5-4 to TRBJ2-3, with 7 nucleotides matching TRBD2. The CDR3 totals 16 residues. V lost 0 bases, J lost 3 bases, and 7 bases stayed unmatched. Germline values: CDR1 SGHNT, CDR2 YYREEE (reference sequence). CDR3 amino acids: CASSLASGRGTDTQYF. The CDR3, as DNA: TGTGCCAGCAGCTTGGCCAGCGGGCGGGGGACAGATACGCAGTATTTT.

The chain joins TRBV9 to TRBJ2-2; 8 bases map to TRBD1. This CDR3 comprises 17 residues. Germline CDR1 is SGDLS and CDR2 is YYNGEE. V lost 1 base, J lost 3 bases, and 8 bases stayed unmatched. The chain's CDR3 is CASSVPTGGGDTGELFF. The CDR3 nucleotides read TGTGCCAGCAGCGTACCCACAGGGGGTGGTGACACCGGGGAGCTGTTTTTT.

This clone showed up just a few times. V gene TRBV19 combines with J gene TRBJ1-1; D not resolved. V was pared by 9 bases and J by 1 base, with 6 bases between. The CDR3 runs to 11 residues. From germline, CDR1 is LNHDA and CDR2 SQIVND (reference sequence). The CDR3 DNA reads as TGTGCCAGCGCGGGGAACACTGAAGCTTTCTTT. Translated: CASAGNTEAFF.

This chain's CDR3 is CAWSGRTDNQPQHF. DNA of the CDR3: TGTGCCTGGAGTGGCAGGACAGACAATCAGCCCCAGCATTTT. V gene TRBV30 combines with J gene TRBJ1-5, with D tentatively TRBD1 (6 bases). The V end was cut by 1 base, the J end by 3 bases, with 10 bases between. CDR1 and CDR2 (germline): GTSNPN, SVGIG (reference sequence). This CDR3 has 14 residues.

This clone has only a few counts. The rearrangement joins TRBV19 to TRBJ2-2; a weak D match, TRBD2 (6 bases). Germline CDR1 LNHDA, CDR2 SQIVND (reference sequence). Trimming cost V 6 bases and J 2 bases, with 7 bases left between them. The CDR3 totals 13 residues. CDR3 DNA sequence: TGTGCCAGTAGCGGGACTAACACCGGGGAGCTGTTTTTT. It specifies CASSGTNTGELFF.

The chain combines TRBV7-2 with TRBJ2-6, with 10 bases matching TRBD2. The CDR3 runs to 17 residues. Germline values: CDR1 SGHTA, CDR2 FQGNSA. V was pared by 4 bases and J by 4 bases, with 7 bases of the junction left unmatched. In DNA form, the CDR3 reads TGTGCCAGCAGCTCTAGCGGGGGCAACTCCGGGGCCAACGTCCTGACTTTC. The encoded protein is CASSSSGGNSGANVLTF.

The genes are TRBV11-2 and TRBJ1-3; D not certain. The CDR3 extends over 15 amino acids. Germline V gene lookup returns CDR1 SGHAT and CDR2 FQNNGV. V was clipped by 0 bases and J by 4 bases, with 10 bases between them. The CDR3 coding sequence is TGTGCCAGCAGCTTAGAGTCCGGGATCGGAAACACCATATATTTT. Translation gives CASSLESGIGNTIYF.

This clone has more than one count but fewer than ten. V is TRBV5-1 and J is TRBJ1-2; 8 bases agree with TRBD1. The CDR3 is made up of 13 amino acids. V shed 6 bases and J 3 bases; nucleotides not matched to a gene: 4. Germline CDR1 reads SGHRS; CDR2 reads YFSETQ. CDR3 loop: CASTSTGDYGYTF. In DNA form, the CDR3 reads TGCGCCAGCACCTCGACAGGGGACTATGGCTACACCTTC. Full variable domain (missing parts from reference TRBV5-1 and TRBJ1-2): KAGVTQTPRYLIKTRGQQVTLSCSPISGHRSVSWYQQTPGQGLQFLFEYFSETQRNKGNFPGRFSGRQFSNSRSEMNVSTLELGDSALYLCASTSTGDYGYTFGSGTRLTVV.

A few counts support this clone. The CDR3: CASSQGRIAGRSYEQYF. CDR3 nucleotides: TGCGCCAGCAGCCAAGGTCGGATAGCGGGCCGCTCCTACGAGCAGTACTTC. The chain is built from TRBV4-1 and TRBJ2-7, with 7 bases identical to TRBD2. Germline-derived CDR1 and CDR2 are MGHRA and YSYEKL. This CDR3 spans 17 amino acids. V shed 1 base, J shed 0 bases, and the junction held 9 bases outside the gene matches.

In its sample, this clone was seen a few times. This chain links TRBV28 with TRBJ2-3; 13 bases align to TRBD2. Germline CDR1 MDHEN, CDR2 SYDVKM. The CDR3 totals 18 residues. V was clipped by 4 bases and J by 3 bases; unmatched bases: 10. As DNA, the CDR3 is TGTGCCAGCAGTTCTCTCTCAGTGACTAGCGGGAGGACAGATACGCAGTATTTT. Translated: CASSSLSVTSGRTDTQYF.

This chain joins TRBV20-1 and TRBJ1-5; D is unclear. The V end lost 3 bases, the J end lost 5 bases, and 14 bases lay between the germline ends. Germline V gene data show CDR1 as DFQATT and CDR2 as SNEGSKA (reference sequence). This CDR3 region has 14 residues. CDR3 nucleotides: TGCAGTGCTAGTATCCCAGGAACCCATCAGCCCCAGCATTTT. Translating gives CSASIPGTHQPQHF.

This chain joins TRBV7-2 and TRBJ1-2, with TRBD1 identical over 7 bases. V lost 4 bases and J lost 8; bases outside the gene matches: 10. The germline V gene encodes CDR1 SGHTA and CDR2 FQGNSA. This CDR3 comprises 14 residues. The CDR3 bases are TGTGCCAGCAGCTCCACTGGGACAGCGATAGGCTACACCTTC. This sequence encodes CASSSTGTAIGYTF.

The J gene is TRBJ2-5, the V gene TRBV6-2 or TRBV6-3; the D gene is possibly TRBD1 (6 bases). The CDR3 is made up of 14 amino acids. CDR1 MNHEY and CDR2 SVGEGT come from the germline V gene. V lost 0 bases and J 5 bases, leaving 10 bases between the germline ends. This chain's CDR3 is CASSYSQGGETQYF. The CDR3 DNA reads TGTGCCAGCAGTTACTCACAGGGCGGGGAGACCCAGTACTTC.

The sample holds a few counts of this clone. The chain couples TRBV10-3 to TRBJ2-1; 9 nucleotides match TRBD2. The germline gives CDR1 ENHRY, CDR2 SYGVKD. Trimming removed 0 bases from V and 0 bases from J; junction bases left unmatched: 3. This CDR3 has 17 residues. CDR3 protein: CAISESLAGSSYNEQFF. CDR3 coding DNA: TGTGCCATCAGTGAGTCTCTAGCGGGGAGCTCCTACAATGAGCAGTTCTTC.

V and J are TRBV6-6 and TRBJ2-7; 7 positions agree with TRBD1. This CDR3 is 12 amino acids long. The J segment lost 6 bases and the V segment lost 5 bases, leaving 4 bases of the junction unmatched. Germline V lookup: CDR1 MNHNY, CDR2 SVGAGI (reference sequence). CDR3 bases: TGTGCCAGCAGTAGACAGGGACCCGAGCAGTACTTC. Translated, it gives CASSRQGPEQYF.

The chain is built from TRBV18 and TRBJ2-1, with 13 bases that match TRBD2. V gave up 3 bases and J gave up 8 bases; unmatched junction bases: 4. The CDR3 runs to 15 residues. Germline CDR1 KGHSH, CDR2 LQKENI. The CDR3 DNA follows: TGTGCCAGCTCACCCGGGACTAGCGGGACCTATGAGCAGTTCTTC. Translating gives CASSPGTSGTYEQFF.

This clone came up a few times. The chain couples TRBV19 to TRBJ2-7; TRBD1 aligns across 10 bases. CDR3 length equals 14 residues. Trimming at V came to 9 bases and at J to 3 bases, leaving 8 bases not matched to a gene. Germline CDR1 is LNHDA and CDR2 is SQIVND (reference sequence). The CDR3 bases are TGTGCCAGCAGGGCCGGGACAGGGGTCTACGAGCAGTACTTC. It specifies CASRAGTGVYEQYF.

The chain carries TRBV7-9 and TRBJ1-6; 8 bases line up with TRBD1. Germline V gives CDR1 SEHNR, CDR2 FQNEAQ (reference sequence). The V and J ends lost 5 bases and 7 bases, in that order; junction bases with no gene match: 16. CDR3 length: 18 residues. This CDR3 is CASSRHIRGREGNSPLHF. The CDR3, as DNA: TGTGCCAGCAGCCGACATATCAGGGGGCGCGAGGGAAATTCACCCCTCCACTTT.

The chain joins TRBV2 to TRBJ2-7, with TRBD2 matching over 11 bases. V was pared by 5 bases and J by 5 bases, with 14 bases of the junction left unmatched. CDR1 is SNHLY, CDR2 FYNNEI, per germline. The CDR3 has 17 amino acids. The CDR3 DNA sequence: TGTGCCAGCAGTCGCGGGACTAGCGGAGATAACCCCCACGAGCAGTACTTC. Protein product: CASSRGTSGDNPHEQYF.

This clone was seen only once. The V gene is TRBV29-1, the J gene TRBJ2-3, with 8 bases fitting TRBD1. This CDR3 is built from 12 residues. The germline V gene has CDR1 SQVTM and CDR2 ANQGSEA. With V trimmed by 5 bases and J by 5 bases, 3 bases remained unmatched. The CDR3 loop is CSVRQGRDTQYF. The DNA for the CDR3 is TGCAGCGTTAGACAGGGGCGAGATACGCAGTATTTT.

This clone was seen many times. Other DNA sequences from this sample encode an identical CDR3 as well. This chain uses TRBV27 with TRBJ1-2; perhaps TRBD1 as D (6 bases). The CDR3 spans 13 residues. In germline, CDR1 is MNHEY, CDR2 SMNVEV (reference sequence). V was clipped by 2 bases and J by 2 bases, with 6 bases between them. The CDR3 nucleotides are TGTGCCAGCAGTTTACAGGGGAACTATGGCTACACCTTC. Its translation: CASSLQGNYGYTF.

In DNA form, the CDR3 reads TGTGCCTGGGACACCGGACAGGGAGGCCAAGAGACCCAGTACTTC. This translates into CAWDTGQGGQETQYF. The V gene is TRBV30, the J gene TRBJ2-5, with 8 positions matching TRBD1. The length of the CDR3 is 15 residues. With 5 bases clipped from V and 1 base from J, the junction kept 9 bases outside the gene matches. CDR1 and CDR2 (germline): GTSNPN, SVGIG (reference sequence).

This chain links TRBV19 with TRBJ2-7, with 10 bases identical to TRBD1. The CDR3 consists of 15 residues. In germline, CDR1 is LNHDA, CDR2 SQIVND (reference sequence). J was trimmed by 5 bases and V by 5 bases; bases with no gene match: 9. The CDR3 here is CASSPRGTGVHEQYF. The CDR3 bases are TGTGCCAGTAGTCCCAGGGGGACAGGGGTCCACGAGCAGTACTTC.

This chain connects TRBV30 to TRBJ2-1; TRBD2 matches 9 bases. Per the germline V gene, CDR1 is GTSNPN and CDR2 is SVGIG (reference sequence). The J segment lost 1 base and the V segment lost 2 bases, leaving 3 bases of the junction unmatched. This CDR3 spans 15 amino acids. This chain's CDR3 is CAWSIAGVSYNEQFF. As DNA, the CDR3 is TGTGCCTGGAGTATAGCGGGAGTGTCCTACAATGAGCAGTTCTTC.

This chain links TRBV28 with TRBJ1-2; 7 bases fit TRBD1. CDR3 length: 12 residues. The germline V gene encodes CDR1 MDHEN and CDR2 SYDVKM. The V and J ends lost 9 bases and 4 bases, in that order; junction bases with no gene match: 5. The chain's CDR3 is CASRGGVYGYTF. The CDR3 DNA sequence: TGTGCCAGTCGAGGGGGCGTCTATGGCTACACCTTC.